Each of the 31 T cell receptor beta chains below was sequenced from the same sample in a study of shared clonotypes between healthy human individuals. Sequenced by immunoSEQ multiplex PCR; TCRdb stores in-frame clones only, minus some. The data contain roughly 2,300,000 clones, about 90% of them seen just once; the ten biggest clones take up approximately 0.4%. The sequenced sample was naive CD4+ T cells from PBMCs. Sample subset: CD45RA+ positively selected. Receptor source: a man younger than 30 in good health. Some clones in this sample may be carry-over from other donors' samples.

The chain has TRBV19 and TRBJ2-2; no clear D gene. The CDR3 has 12 residues. The germline V and J ends were trimmed by 5 bases and 5 bases, with 6 bases remaining between them. Germline CDR1 reads LNHDA; CDR2 reads SQIVND (reference sequence). In DNA form, the CDR3 reads TGTGCCAGTAGTTCCCTGACCGGGGAGCTGTTTTTT. Translation: CASSSLTGELFF.

The rearrangement links TRBV29-1 to TRBJ1-1, with TRBD1 as a possible D gene (6 bases). V was cut by 6 bases and J by 1 base, with 15 bases left in between. CDR3 length equals 14 residues. From germline, CDR1 is SQVTM and CDR2 ANQGSEA. This CDR3 reads CSVDNTGSNTEAFF. CDR3 in DNA: TGCAGCGTAGACAACACAGGGTCGAACACTGAAGCTTTCTTT. The whole variable domain, filled in from reference TRBV29-1 and TRBJ1-1, reads SAVISQKPSRDICQRGTSLTIQCQVDSQVTMMFWYRQQPGQSLTLIATANQGSEATYESGFVIDKFPISRPNLTFSTLTVSNMSPEDSSIYLCSVDNTGSNTEAFFGQGTRLTVV.

The V call is TRBV5-1, the J call TRBJ2-1; 15 nucleotides align to TRBD2. This CDR3 is built from 18 residues. The germline V gene encodes CDR1 SGHRS and CDR2 YFSETQ. J was trimmed by 3 bases and V by 0 bases; bases with no gene match: 4. CDR3 loop: CASSLGTSGRANYNEQFF. Written as DNA, the CDR3 is TGCGCCAGCAGCTTGGGGACTAGCGGGAGGGCCAACTACAATGAGCAGTTCTTC.

This clone was observed once. The rearrangement uses TRBV9 and TRBJ2-5; 10 bases map to TRBD2. CDR3 length equals 18 residues. V lost 3 bases, J lost 5 bases, and 16 bases stayed unmatched. The V gene's germline CDR1 is SGDLS and CDR2 YYNGEE. The CDR3 loop reads CASSGEKTSGSPGETQYF. The CDR3 DNA follows: TGTGCCAGCAGCGGGGAAAAGACTAGCGGGTCTCCAGGGGAGACCCAGTACTTC.

Remarks on this clone: The same CDR3 arises from other DNA sequences in this sample as well. The chain recombines TRBV6-1 with TRBJ2-3; 12 bases agree with TRBD2. The CDR3 sequence is 16 residues long. V trimming: 1 base; J trimming: 3 bases; junction bases outside the gene matches: 2. Germline loops: CDR1 MNHNS, CDR2 SASEGT. The DNA for the CDR3 is TGTGCCAGCAGTGAAGGTCTAGCGGGAGGGACAGATACGCAGTATTTT. Encoded protein: CASSEGLAGGTDTQYF.

This sequence joins TRBV25-1 and TRBJ2-7; no firm D call. Germline lookup yields CDR1 MGHDK and CDR2 SYGVNS. The length of the CDR3 is 13 residues. V lost 6 bases and J lost 1, with 10 bases in between. DNA of the CDR3: TGTGCCAGCAGCGGTTGGGGTTCCTACGAGCAGTACTTC. Its protein product is CASSGWGSYEQYF.

This clone was detected a few times. V is TRBV28 and J is TRBJ1-1; 8 bases are a match to TRBD1. Germline CDR1 MDHEN, CDR2 SYDVKM. The ends lost 7 bases at V and 1 base at J; junction bases unmatched: 11. The CDR3 has 16 amino acids. The CDR3 DNA is TGTGCCAGCAACAACGCCGGTGGGACAGGGAACACTGAAGCTTTCTTT. Translation: CASNNAGGTGNTEAFF.

Only a few counts were recorded for this clone. The chain has TRBV6-6 and TRBJ1-2; 7 nucleotides agree with TRBD1. Per germline, CDR1 MNHNY and CDR2 SVGAGI (reference sequence). The CDR3 runs to 14 residues. After removal of 5 bases from V and 4 bases from J, the junction contained 7 bases not matched to a gene. The CDR3 nucleotides are TGTGCCAGCAGTCCCCGACAGGGTTCCTATGGCTACACCTTC. Encoded protein: CASSPRQGSYGYTF.

The chain uses TRBV5-1 and TRBJ2-7; D remains unclear. The CDR3 loop spans 14 amino acids. Germline CDR1 and CDR2: SGHRS and YFSETQ. V dropped 1 base and J dropped 3 bases, with 11 bases sitting between them. The CDR3 region is CASSLRPGIYEQYF. The DNA of the CDR3 is TGCGCCAGCAGCTTGCGGCCCGGAATCTACGAGCAGTACTTC.

This clone was counted once. DNA of the CDR3: TGTGCCAGCAGCCCACAGTTAACAACTAATGAAAAACTGTTTTTT. Amino acids: CASSPQLTTNEKLFF. V is TRBV7-9 and J is TRBJ1-4; D is ambiguous. Trimming removed 5 bases from V and 0 bases from J, with 10 bases in between. This CDR3 is 15 amino acids long. Germline assignment: CDR1 SEHNR and CDR2 FQNEAQ (reference sequence).

The V call is TRBV15, the J call TRBJ1-2; 8 nucleotides align to TRBD1. The V and J ends lost 2 bases and 4 bases, in that order; junction bases with no gene match: 9. This CDR3 comprises 16 residues. Germline V gene sequence: CDR1 LNHNV, CDR2 YYDKDF (reference sequence). CDR3 region: CATSRRTGNGGYGYTF. DNA of the CDR3: TGTGCCACCAGCAGACGGACAGGGAATGGGGGCTATGGCTACACCTTC.

This clone has only a few counts. The CDR3 DNA reads as TGCGCCAGCAGTATAACAGGGGGCGGTGGATTCACTGAAGCTTTCTTT. It is translated as CASSITGGGGFTEAFF. The chain recombines TRBV10-1 with TRBJ1-1; 9 positions match TRBD1. Germline values: CDR1 WNHNN, CDR2 SYGVQD (reference sequence). The CDR3 spans 16 residues. The J segment lost 4 bases and the V segment lost 5 bases, leaving 11 bases of the junction unmatched.

The J gene is TRBJ2-2, the V gene TRBV7-9, with a tentative D call TRBD1 (6 bases). Germline lookup yields CDR1 SEHNR and CDR2 FQNEAQ (reference sequence). CDR3 length: 14 amino acids. Trimming cost V 5 bases and J 4 bases, with 11 bases left between them. The CDR3 loop reads CASSTRGFTGELFF. The CDR3 bases are TGTGCCAGCAGCACGAGGGGGTTCACCGGGGAGCTGTTTTTT.

This chain joins TRBV5-1 and TRBJ1-3, with TRBD1 as a possible D gene (5 bases). CDR3 length equals 15 residues. With 0 bases removed from V and 4 bases from J, the gap between germline ends came to 11 bases. CDR1 and CDR2 from the germline V gene are SGHRS and YFSETQ. The CDR3 nucleotides read TGCGCCAGCAGCTTGGAGGGACGGACAGGAAACACCATATATTTT. This translates into CASSLEGRTGNTIYF.

The CDR3 DNA reads as TGTGCCAGCAGCGTCGGACAGCACCCCTACGAGCAGTACTTC. It codes for CASSVGQHPYEQYF. This sequence joins TRBV9 and TRBJ2-7; a weak D match, TRBD1 (6 bases). Germline V lookup: CDR1 SGDLS, CDR2 YYNGEE. The CDR3 covers 14 residues. Trimming pared 2 bases from V and 2 bases from J, leaving 11 bases between.

DNA for the CDR3: TGTGCCTGGAGTGGACCAGGGTATGAAGCTTTCTTT. The encoded protein is CAWSGPGYEAFF. The chain has TRBV30 and TRBJ1-1; a possible D gene is TRBD1 (5 bases). Germline CDR1 and CDR2: GTSNPN and SVGIG (reference sequence). V was trimmed by 1 base and J by 7 bases, leaving 10 bases between them. The CDR3 has 12 amino acids.

The V and J genes are TRBV14 and TRBJ2-7, with TRBD2 identical over 12 bases. This CDR3 comprises 17 residues. The V gene's germline CDR1 is SGHDN and CDR2 FVKESK. J gave up 4 bases and V 1 base, and 8 bases lay outside the gene matches. In nucleotides, the CDR3 is TGTGCCAGCAGCCAAGGTGGACTAGCGGGAATACGGTACGAGCAGTACTTC. It yields the protein CASSQGGLAGIRYEQYF.

V usage is TRBV11-2 and J usage is TRBJ2-7, with TRBD1 matching 8 bases. Unmatched junction bases numbered 4, after V lost 4 bases and J lost 2 bases. The germline gives CDR1 SGHAT, CDR2 FQNNGV. The CDR3 runs 14 residues. The CDR3 DNA is TGTGCCAGCAGCTCGACAGGGGCCACCTACGAGCAGTACTTC. Translation gives CASSSTGATYEQYF. Based on the CDR3 plus reference TRBV11-2 and TRBJ2-7, the full variable domain is EAGVAQSPRYKIIEKRQSVAFWCNPISGHATLYWYQQILGQGPKLLIQFQNNGVVDDSQLPKDRFSAERLKGVDSTLKIQPAKLEDSAVYLCASSSTGATYEQYFGPGTRLTVT.

The chain joins TRBV27 to TRBJ1-1; a weak D match, TRBD1 (5 bases). V was shortened by 2 bases and J by 0 bases, with 16 bases between the two germline ends. CDR1 is MNHEY and CDR2 is SMNVEV in the germline V gene (reference sequence). The CDR3 loop spans 17 amino acids. Here the CDR3 DNA reads TGTGCCAGCAGTTTAGGTGTGTGGGGGTCCATGAACACTGAAGCTTTCTTT. It translates to CASSLGVWGSMNTEAFF.

The CDR3 protein is CASGLEVTGENEQFF. The CDR3 nucleotides read TGTGCTAGTGGTTTGGAAGTGACAGGGGAAAATGAGCAGTTCTTC. The genes are TRBV12-5 and TRBJ2-1; 8 nucleotides align to TRBD1. V dropped 1 base and J dropped 7; count of bases not matched to a gene: 6. Germline V lookup: CDR1 LGHNT, CDR2 FRNRAP. This CDR3 contains 15 residues.

The chain is built from TRBV7-3 and TRBJ2-7, with TRBD2 identical over 12 bases. Trimming removed 5 bases from V and 5 bases from J; junction bases left unmatched: 7. Germline lookup yields CDR1 SGHTA and CDR2 FQGTGA. The CDR3 runs 15 residues. CDR3 residues: CASSHRLAGAHEQYF. The CDR3 bases are TGTGCCAGCAGCCACCGACTAGCGGGAGCTCACGAGCAGTACTTC. Complete variable domain (other parts from reference TRBV7-3 and TRBJ2-7): GAGVSQTPSNKVTEKGKYVELRCDPISGHTALYWYRQSLGQGPEFLIYFQGTGAADDSGLPNDRFFAVRPEGSVSTLKIQRTERGDSAVYLCASSHRLAGAHEQYFGPGTRLTVT.

The chain couples TRBV4-1 to TRBJ1-5; D remains unclear. CDR3 length: 15 residues. The germline V gene has CDR1 MGHRA and CDR2 YSYEKL. The V and J ends lost 8 bases and 1 base respectively, with 15 bases between them. The CDR3 DNA follows: TGCGCCAGCTCTTTTTTCTTGGGGAGCAATCAGCCCCAGCATTTT. As protein: CASSFFLGSNQPQHF.

This chain uses TRBV11-2 with TRBJ2-7; tentatively, D is TRBD2 (6 bases). Trimming left V 1 base short and J 0 bases short, with 10 bases between. This CDR3 comprises 15 residues. In germline, CDR1 is SGHAT, CDR2 FQNNGV. The CDR3 nucleotides are TGTGCCAGCAGCTTAGCTCCTAGCGACTCCTACGAGCAGTACTTC. Translated: CASSLAPSDSYEQYF. Complete variable domain (other parts from reference TRBV11-2 and TRBJ2-7): EAGVAQSPRYKIIEKRQSVAFWCNPISGHATLYWYQQILGQGPKLLIQFQNNGVVDDSQLPKDRFSAERLKGVDSTLKIQPAKLEDSAVYLCASSLAPSDSYEQYFGPGTRLTVT.

The chain is built from TRBV5-4 and TRBJ2-3; D is unclear. There are 12 residues in the CDR3. The V end was cut by 5 bases, the J end by 2 bases, with 6 bases between. From germline, CDR1 is SGHNT and CDR2 YYREEE (reference sequence). CDR3: CASSQTTDTQYF. CDR3 nucleotides: TGTGCCAGCAGTCAAACCACAGATACGCAGTATTTT.

The V and J genes are TRBV28 and TRBJ2-7, with D possibly being TRBD2 (6 bases). The V and J ends lost 6 bases and 7 bases respectively, with 13 bases between them. Germline V lookup: CDR1 MDHEN, CDR2 SYDVKM. This CDR3 region has 12 residues. This CDR3 is CASSGVGREQYF. The CDR3 coding sequence is TGTGCCAGCAGCGGGGTGGGGAGGGAGCAGTACTTC.

The rearrangement joins TRBV19 to TRBJ1-5, with 7 bases aligning to TRBD1. The germline gives CDR1 LNHDA, CDR2 SQIVND (reference sequence). V shed 2 bases and J 4 bases; nucleotides not matched to a gene: 5. The CDR3 runs to 15 residues. CDR3 DNA sequence: TGTGCCAGTAGTATATATGGGACAGCAAATCAGCCCCAGCATTTT. It specifies CASSIYGTANQPQHF.

CDR3 residues: CASSTGAVSYEQYF. The CDR3 DNA is TGTGCCAGCAGTACAGGGGCCGTATCCTACGAGCAGTACTTC. J is TRBJ2-7 and V is TRBV7-9; 7 bases map to TRBD1. Germline CDR1 SEHNR, CDR2 FQNEAQ (reference sequence). This CDR3 contains 14 residues. V dropped 6 bases and J dropped 1; count of bases not matched to a gene: 6.

In the case of this clone: Other DNA variants within this sample encode the same CDR3. The CDR3: CASSSPADRATYEQYF. CDR3 nucleotides: TGTGCCAGCAGCTCCCCTGCGGACAGGGCGACCTACGAGCAGTACTTC. This chain joins TRBV11-2 and TRBJ2-7; 8 bases match TRBD1. The CDR3 totals 16 residues. Losses at the gene ends were 4 bases for V and 2 bases for J; bases not matched to a gene: 10. CDR1 is SGHAT, CDR2 FQNNGV, per germline.

This chain connects TRBV10-3 to TRBJ2-1; tentatively, D is TRBD2 (5 bases). In germline, CDR1 is ENHRY, CDR2 SYGVKD. The CDR3 runs to 14 residues. Trimming left V 11 bases short and J 8 bases short, with 22 bases between. This CDR3 reads CAGRGPLAADEQFF. CDR3 nucleotides: TGTGCCGGCCGAGGGCCATTGGCAGCCGATGAGCAGTTCTTC.

The genes are TRBV7-9 and TRBJ1-4; 8 nucleotides agree with TRBD1. The V and J ends lost 2 bases and 6 bases, in that order; junction bases with no gene match: 2. The CDR3 sequence is 14 residues long. Germline assignment: CDR1 SEHNR and CDR2 FQNEAQ (reference sequence). This CDR3 reads CASSLPGGDEKLFF. As DNA, the CDR3 is TGTGCCAGCAGCTTACCAGGGGGCGATGAAAAACTGTTTTTT.

This clone appeared a few times. Other DNA sequences in the sample encode the same CDR3. The gene calls are TRBV7-3 and TRBJ1-1; tentative D call: TRBD1 (5 bases). Trimming stripped 4 bases from V and 1 base from J, with 7 bases between. CDR3 length: 13 amino acids. Germline V gives CDR1 SGHTA, CDR2 FQGTGA. The CDR3 sequence: CASSSDRNTEAFF. CDR3 nucleotides: TGTGCCAGCAGCTCCGACAGGAACACTGAAGCTTTCTTT.